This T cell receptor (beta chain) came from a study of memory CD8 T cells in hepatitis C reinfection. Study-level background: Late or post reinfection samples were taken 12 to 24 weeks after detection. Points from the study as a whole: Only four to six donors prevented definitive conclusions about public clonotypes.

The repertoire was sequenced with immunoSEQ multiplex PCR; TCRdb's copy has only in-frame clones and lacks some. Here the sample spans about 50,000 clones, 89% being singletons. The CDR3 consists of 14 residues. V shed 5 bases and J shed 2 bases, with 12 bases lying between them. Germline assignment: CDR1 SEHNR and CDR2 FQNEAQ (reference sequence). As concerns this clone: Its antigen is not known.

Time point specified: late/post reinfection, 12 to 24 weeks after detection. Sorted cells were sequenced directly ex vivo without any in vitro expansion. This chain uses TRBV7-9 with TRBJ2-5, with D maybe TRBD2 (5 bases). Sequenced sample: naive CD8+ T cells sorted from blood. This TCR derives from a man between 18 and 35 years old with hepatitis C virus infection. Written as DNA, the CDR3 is TGTGCCAGCAGCGGGCTAGCCCGACAAGAGACCCAGTACTTC. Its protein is CASSGLARQETQYF.